A single sample gave rise to the 12 T cell receptor beta chains below, sequenced in a study of blood T cell repertoires in COVID-19. Assay used: immunoSEQ multiplex PCR; TCRdb lists only in-frame clones, some missing. The sample has some 130,000 clones, approximately 78% seen once; the top ten hold approximately 11%. The sequenced sample was peripheral blood. The receptors shown here come from a man aged 55-75 years who had recovered from COVID-19.

The J gene is TRBJ2-7, the V gene TRBV30, with 7 bases fitting TRBD2. Germline CDR1 and CDR2: GTSNPN and SVGIG (reference sequence). The CDR3 has 15 amino acids. V shed 1 base, J shed 4 bases, and the junction held 10 bases outside the gene matches. CDR3 DNA: TGTGCCTGGAGTGCTGGCACTAGCGAGATTTACGAGCAGTACTTC. Encoded protein: CAWSAGTSEIYEQYF.

CDR3 sequence: CASSFGLAGGTVGELFF. The CDR3 region has the DNA TGTGCCAGCAGCTTTGGACTAGCGGGAGGAACTGTCGGGGAGCTGTTTTTT. This chain joins TRBV7-2 and TRBJ2-2; 14 nucleotides align to TRBD2. V was clipped by 3 bases and J by 7 bases; unmatched bases: 7. This CDR3 is 17 amino acids long. Germline CDR1 is SGHTA and CDR2 is FQGNSA.

As regards this clone: Other DNA sequences within the sample encode an identical CDR3. The V call is TRBV28, the J call TRBJ2-3; TRBD1 aligns across 11 bases. Trimming cost V 5 bases and J 3 bases; bases outside gene matches: 4. This CDR3 is built from 15 residues. Germline CDR1 reads MDHEN; CDR2 reads SYDVKM. CDR3 amino acids: CASSPDRGLTDTQYF. The CDR3 region has the DNA TGTGCCAGCAGTCCGGACAGGGGGCTGACAGATACGCAGTATTTT.

The V gene is TRBV7-2, the J gene TRBJ2-7, with TRBD2 as a possible D gene (6 bases). Trimming left V 1 base short and J 3 bases short, with 22 bases between. CDR3 length: 18 residues. Germline CDR1 SGHTA, CDR2 FQGNSA. CDR3 sequence (DNA): TGTGCCAGCAGCTTAGATGTCAGACTAGTAAACCCTAACTACGAGCAGTACTTC. Amino acids: CASSLDVRLVNPNYEQYF.

The chain couples TRBV2 to TRBJ2-3; 10 bases match TRBD1. The V and J ends lost 4 bases and 3 bases, in that order; junction bases with no gene match: 1. Germline CDR1 reads SNHLY; CDR2 reads FYNNEI. The CDR3 spans 14 residues. The CDR3: CASSVGQGTDTQYF. The CDR3 DNA follows: TGTGCCAGCAGTGTGGGACAGGGGACAGATACGCAGTATTTT.

The rearrangement joins TRBV7-8 to TRBJ1-2; 8 bases line up with TRBD1. The CDR3 extends over 16 amino acids. Trimming took 5 bases from V and 6 from J; bases not matched to a gene: 14. CDR1 SGHVS and CDR2 FQNEAQ come from the germline V gene. The CDR3 is CASSRRTGQTSDGYTF. CDR3 bases: TGTGCCAGCAGCAGACGGACAGGGCAAACCTCGGATGGCTACACCTTC.

V and J are TRBV2 and TRBJ2-3, with 7 bases identical to TRBD2. Germline-derived CDR1 and CDR2 are SNHLY and FYNNEI. Trimming at V came to 11 bases and at J to 6 bases, leaving 14 bases not matched to a gene. This CDR3 comprises 14 residues. CDR3: CAGSAGLNKDTQYF. CDR3 bases: TGTGCCGGTAGCGCGGGACTAAACAAGGATACGCAGTATTTT.

The chain recombines TRBV7-2 with TRBJ2-5, with 16 bases aligning to TRBD2. Germline V lookup: CDR1 SGHTA, CDR2 FQGNSA. Unmatched junction bases numbered 12, after V lost 4 bases and J lost 4 bases. CDR3 length equals 19 residues. For the CDR3, the DNA is TGTGCCAGCAGCTCCCCCCCGGGACTAGCGGGAGGGAGGTCAGAGACCCAGTACTTC. Its protein is CASSSPPGLAGGRSETQYF. The entire variable domain, with the rest obtained from reference TRBV7-2 and TRBJ2-5, is as follows: GAGVSQSPSNKVTEKGKDVELRCDPISGHTALYWYRQSLGQGLEFLIYFQGNSAPDKSGLPSDRFSAERTGGSVSTLTIQRTQQEDSAVYLCASSSPPGLAGGRSETQYFGPGTRLLVL.

The chain employs TRBV4-2 and TRBJ1-6, with D perhaps TRBD1 (6 bases). CDR3 length: 15 amino acids. Germline V gives CDR1 LGHNA, CDR2 YNFKEQ. Trimming removed 1 base at V and 5 bases at J, with 9 bases between. CDR3 region: CASSQGQVNNSPLHF. For the CDR3, the DNA is TGTGCCAGCAGCCAAGGACAGGTTAATAATTCACCCCTCCACTTT.

This clone was counted once. This rearrangement joins TRBV19 to TRBJ1-1; weak D call: TRBD1 (6 bases). With 1 base removed from V and 4 bases from J, the gap between germline ends came to 13 bases. The CDR3 runs 15 residues. Germline loops: CDR1 LNHDA, CDR2 SQIVND (reference sequence). CDR3 region: CASSIGQPGVTEAFF. CDR3 bases: TGTGCCAGTAGTATAGGACAGCCAGGGGTCACTGAAGCTTTCTTT.

J is TRBJ2-1 and V is TRBV7-2, with 8 bases fitting TRBD2. CDR1 and CDR2 from the germline V gene are SGHTA and FQGNSA. V lost 5 bases and J lost 2; bases outside the gene matches: 11. The CDR3 length is 17 residues. The CDR3 is CASSHAGAGGPYNEQFF. Written as DNA, the CDR3 is TGTGCCAGCAGCCACGCGGGGGCGGGGGGCCCCTACAATGAGCAGTTCTTC.

V gene TRBV7-9 combines with J gene TRBJ1-2; no reliable D call. In germline, CDR1 is SEHNR, CDR2 FQNEAQ (reference sequence). Deletions cut 0 bases from V and 1 base from J, with 6 bases between. The CDR3 is 14 amino acids. The CDR3 region is CASSLAGGNYGYTF. The CDR3 DNA is TGTGCCAGCAGCTTAGCTGGAGGTAACTATGGCTACACCTTC.